The T cell receptor (beta chain) described here comes from a study of blood T cell repertoires in COVID-19. The CDR3 covers 14 residues. Germline assignment: CDR1 SGHNT and CDR2 YYREEE (reference sequence). V was cut by 1 base and J by 4 bases, with 8 bases left in between. This clone showed up just once. This specimen includes other DNA sequences encoding the same CDR3. The table came from immunoSEQ multiplex PCR; TCRdb's copy has only in-frame clones and leaves some out. The sample lists roughly 400,000 clones; 88% were seen once. Material: PBMCs or T cells enriched from blood (not recorded which). The receptor was isolated from a woman aged 40 to 50 with acute COVID-19. This chain uses TRBV5-4 with TRBJ2-2, with a possible D match to TRBD2 (6 bases). For the CDR3, the DNA is TGTGCCAGCAGCTTGTTGGGGGGCACCGGGGAGCTGTTTTTT. The encoded protein is CASSLLGGTGELFF.